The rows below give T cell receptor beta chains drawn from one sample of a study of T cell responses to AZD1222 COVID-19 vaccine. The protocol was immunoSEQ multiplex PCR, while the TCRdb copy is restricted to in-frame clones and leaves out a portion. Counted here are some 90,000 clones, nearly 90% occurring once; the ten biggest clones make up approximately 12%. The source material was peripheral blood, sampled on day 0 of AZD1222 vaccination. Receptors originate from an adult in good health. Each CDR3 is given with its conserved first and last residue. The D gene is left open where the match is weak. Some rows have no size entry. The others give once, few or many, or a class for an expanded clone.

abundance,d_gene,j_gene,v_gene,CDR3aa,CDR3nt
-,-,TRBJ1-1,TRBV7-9,CASSLERNTEAFF,TGTGCCAGCAGCTTAGAACGGAACACTGAAGCTTTCTTT
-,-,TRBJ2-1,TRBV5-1,CASSSKLRDSEQFF,TGCGCCAGCAGCTCTAAACTCCGGGACTCTGAGCAGTTCTTC
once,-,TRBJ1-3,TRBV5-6,CASSLLQVRSGNTIYF,TGTGCCAGCAGCTTATTACAGGTTCGCTCTGGAAACACCATATATTTT
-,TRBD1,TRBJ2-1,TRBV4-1,CASSQRSGGNEQFF,TGCGCCAGCAGCCAACGTTCAGGGGGCAATGAGCAGTTCTTC
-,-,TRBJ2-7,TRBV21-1,CASSKVGQVFHYEQYF,TGTGCCAGCAGCAAAGTGGGACAGGTATTTCACTACGAGCAGTACTTC
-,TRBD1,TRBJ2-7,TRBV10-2,CASRGTGEVYEQYF,TGCGCCAGCAGAGGGACAGGGGAGGTCTACGAGCAGTACTTC
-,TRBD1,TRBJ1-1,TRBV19,CASVPGTGGWNTEAFF,TGTGCCAGCGTACCCGGGACAGGGGGCTGGAACACTGAAGCTTTCTTT
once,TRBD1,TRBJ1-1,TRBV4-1,CASSHRDRGFSNTEAFF,TGCGCCAGCAGCCACCGGGACAGGGGCTTTTCGAACACTGAAGCTTTCTTT
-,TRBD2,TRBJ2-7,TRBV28,CASTSGGLSYEQYF,TGTGCCAGCACCTCGGGGGGTTTGAGCTACGAGCAGTACTTC
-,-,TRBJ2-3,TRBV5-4,CASSMTGTDTQYF,TGTGCCAGCAGCATGACTGGCACAGATACGCAGTATTTT
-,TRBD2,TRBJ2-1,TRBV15,CATSAMGGNTREQFF,TGTGCCACCAGCGCAATGGGGGGGAACACGCGTGAGCAGTTCTTC
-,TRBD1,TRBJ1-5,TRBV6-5,CARGQAPPGHSPQHF,TGTGCCAGGGGACAGGCCCCGCCCGGTCATAGCCCCCAGCATTTT
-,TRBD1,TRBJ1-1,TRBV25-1,CASSETGTGARGRGAFF,TGTGCCAGCAGTGAGACCGGGACAGGGGCCCGGGGTAGGGGAGCTTTCTTT
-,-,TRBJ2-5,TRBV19,CASSIEVQETQYF,TGTGCCAGTAGTATAGAGGTGCAAGAGACCCAGTACTTC
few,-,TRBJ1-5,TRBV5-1,CASSEGSGNQPQHF,TGCGCCAGCAGCGAGGGGTCAGGCAATCAGCCCCAGCATTTT
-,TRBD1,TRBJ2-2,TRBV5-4,CASSRDREFTGELFF,TGTGCCAGCAGCAGGGACAGGGAATTCACCGGGGAGCTGTTTTTT
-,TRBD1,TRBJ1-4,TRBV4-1,CASSQDTRQGGYEKLFF,TGCGCCAGCAGCCAAGATACCCGACAGGGAGGATATGAAAAACTGTTTTTT
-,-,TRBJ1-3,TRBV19,CASSRQEGLGSGNTIYF,TGTGCCAGTAGTCGACAGGAAGGCCTCGGATCTGGAAACACCATATATTTT
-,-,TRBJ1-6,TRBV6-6,CASSHVGASSYNSPLHF,TGTGCCAGCAGTCACGTTGGAGCCAGCTCCTATAATTCACCCCTCCACTTT
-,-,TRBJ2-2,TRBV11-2,CASSFDGGSPFTGELFF,TGTGCCAGCAGCTTCGACGGGGGCAGCCCTTTCACCGGGGAGCTGTTTTTT
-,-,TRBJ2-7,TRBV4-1,CASSQTGEARGNEQYF,TGCGCCAGCAGCCAAACAGGGGAGGCTCGGGGAAACGAGCAGTACTTC
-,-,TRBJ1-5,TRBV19,CASSIGHFSNQPQHF,TGTGCCAGTAGTATAGGGCACTTCAGCAATCAGCCCCAGCATTTT
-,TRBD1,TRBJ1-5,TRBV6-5,CASSPTGEGPQHF,TGTGCCAGCAGTCCAACAGGGGAGGGGCCCCAGCATTTT
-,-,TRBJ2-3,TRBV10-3,CAISEGSPPDTQYF,TGTGCCATCAGTGAGGGGAGCCCCCCGGATACGCAGTATTTT
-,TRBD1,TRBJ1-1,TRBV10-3,CAISEPGTVLNTEAFF,TGTGCCATCAGTGAGCCAGGGACAGTACTGAACACTGAAGCTTTCTTT
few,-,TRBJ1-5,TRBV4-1,CASSPGQLNQPQHF,TGCGCCAGCAGTCCGGGACAACTCAATCAGCCCCAGCATTTT
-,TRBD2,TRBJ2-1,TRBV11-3,CASSGTRGLADHNEQFF,TGTGCCAGCAGCGGCACAAGGGGACTAGCGGACCACAATGAGCAGTTCTTC
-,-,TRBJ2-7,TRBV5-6,CASSTSYEQYF,TGTGCCAGCAGCACGAGTTACGAGCAGTACTTC
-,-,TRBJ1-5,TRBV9,CASSVAQGQPQHF,TGTGCCAGCAGCGTAGCTCAGGGGCAGCCCCAGCATTTT
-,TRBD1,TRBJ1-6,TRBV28,CASSSPGQGDSPLHF,TGTGCCAGCAGTTCCCCGGGACAGGGAGATTCACCCCTCCACTTT
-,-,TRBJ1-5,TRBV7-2,CASSLESVKPQHF,TGTGCCAGCAGCTTAGAATCGGTCAAGCCCCAGCATTTT
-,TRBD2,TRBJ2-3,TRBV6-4,CASNPAGGPSTDTQYF,TGTGCCAGCAACCCAGCGGGGGGGCCTAGCACAGATACGCAGTATTTT
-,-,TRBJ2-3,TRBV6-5,CASRKGQITDTQYF,TGTGCCAGCAGAAAAGGACAGATCACAGATACGCAGTATTTT
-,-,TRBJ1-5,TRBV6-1,CASSEIKGNQPQHF,TGTGCCAGCAGTGAAATAAAGGGCAATCAGCCCCAGCATTTT
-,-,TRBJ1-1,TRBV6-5,CASSYRGPNTEAFF,TGTGCCAGCAGTTATAGGGGCCCGAACACTGAAGCTTTCTTT
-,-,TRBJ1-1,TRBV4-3,CASIVQERQNTEAFF,TGCGCCAGCATCGTTCAGGAGCGGCAGAACACTGAAGCTTTCTTT
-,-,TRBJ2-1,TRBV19,CASSIFREDEQFF,TGTGCCAGTAGTATCTTCAGGGAGGATGAGCAGTTCTTC
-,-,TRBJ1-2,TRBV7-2,CASSPRTPGYTF,TGTGCCAGCAGCCCCCGGACACCTGGCTACACCTTC
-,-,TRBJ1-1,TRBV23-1,CASSPKGGSTEAFF,TGCGCCAGCAGTCCCAAGGGGGGGAGCACTGAAGCTTTCTTT
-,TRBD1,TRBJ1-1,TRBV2,CASSVDRAVASEAFF,TGTGCCAGCAGCGTAGACAGGGCCGTTGCGTCTGAAGCTTTCTTT
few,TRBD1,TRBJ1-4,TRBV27,CASSSTGGGKLFF,TGTGCCAGCAGTTCAACAGGGGGCGGAAAACTGTTTTTT
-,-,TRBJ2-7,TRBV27,CASFRAGPTYEQYF,TGTGCCAGCTTCCGGGCAGGCCCAACCTACGAGCAGTACTTC
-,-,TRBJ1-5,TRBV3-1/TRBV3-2,CASSQAIDQPQHF,TGTGCCAGCAGCCAAGCAATCGATCAGCCCCAGCATTTT
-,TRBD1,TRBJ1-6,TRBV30,CATGQGTAYNSPLHF,TGTGCGACGGGACAGGGGACCGCCTATAATTCACCCCTCCACTTT